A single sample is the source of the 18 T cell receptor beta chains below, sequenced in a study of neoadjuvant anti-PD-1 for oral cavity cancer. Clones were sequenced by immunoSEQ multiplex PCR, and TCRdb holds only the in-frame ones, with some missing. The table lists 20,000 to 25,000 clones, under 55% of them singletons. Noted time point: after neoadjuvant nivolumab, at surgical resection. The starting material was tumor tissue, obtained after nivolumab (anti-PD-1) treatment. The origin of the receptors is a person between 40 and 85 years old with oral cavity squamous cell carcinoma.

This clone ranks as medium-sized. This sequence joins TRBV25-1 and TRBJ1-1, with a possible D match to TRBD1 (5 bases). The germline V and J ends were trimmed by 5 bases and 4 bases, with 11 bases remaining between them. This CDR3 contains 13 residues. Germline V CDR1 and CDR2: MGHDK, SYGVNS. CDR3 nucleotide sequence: TGTGCCAGCAGTCCCCAGGGTGGCACTGAAGCTTTCTTT. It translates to CASSPQGGTEAFF.

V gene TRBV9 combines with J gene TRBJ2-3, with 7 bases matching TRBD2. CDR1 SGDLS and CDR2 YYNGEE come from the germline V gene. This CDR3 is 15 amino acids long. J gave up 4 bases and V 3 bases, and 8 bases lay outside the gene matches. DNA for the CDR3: TGTGCCAGCAGCGCAGCGGGGACCCGAGCAGATACGCAGTATTTT. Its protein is CASSAAGTRADTQYF.

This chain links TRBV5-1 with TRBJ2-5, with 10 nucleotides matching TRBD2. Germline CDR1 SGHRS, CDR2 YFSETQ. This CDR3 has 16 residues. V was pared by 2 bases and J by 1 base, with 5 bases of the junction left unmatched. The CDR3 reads CASSFGVAGGQETQYF. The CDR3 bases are TGCGCCAGCAGCTTTGGGGTAGCGGGGGGCCAAGAGACCCAGTACTTC.

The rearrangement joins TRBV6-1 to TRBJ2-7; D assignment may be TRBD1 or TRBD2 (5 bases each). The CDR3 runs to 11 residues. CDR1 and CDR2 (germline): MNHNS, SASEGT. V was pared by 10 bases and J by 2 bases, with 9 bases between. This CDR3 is CATGTPYEQYF. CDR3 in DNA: TGTGCCACCGGGACCCCCTACGAGCAGTACTTC.

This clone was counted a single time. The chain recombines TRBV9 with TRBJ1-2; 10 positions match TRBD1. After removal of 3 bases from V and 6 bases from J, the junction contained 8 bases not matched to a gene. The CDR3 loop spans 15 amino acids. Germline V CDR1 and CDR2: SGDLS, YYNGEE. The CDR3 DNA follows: TGTGCCAGCAGCGCACCGGACAGGGGGGGCGATGGCTACACCTTC. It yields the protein CASSAPDRGGDGYTF.

CDR3 DNA: TGCGCCAGCAGCCAAGACGGGGGGCACAACACCGGGGAGCTGTTTTTT. It translates to CASSQDGGHNTGELFF. J is TRBJ2-2 and V is TRBV4-3; tentatively, D is TRBD2 (7 bases). The CDR3 is 16 residues long. The germline V gene has CDR1 LGHNA and CDR2 YSLEER. V lost 0 bases to trimming and J lost 2 bases, with 10 bases between them.

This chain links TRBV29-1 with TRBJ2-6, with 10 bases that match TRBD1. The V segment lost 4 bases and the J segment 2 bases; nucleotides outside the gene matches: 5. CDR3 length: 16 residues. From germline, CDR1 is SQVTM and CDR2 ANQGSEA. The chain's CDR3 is CSVGGQGGAGANVLTF. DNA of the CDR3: TGCAGCGTTGGAGGACAGGGGGGTGCTGGGGCCAACGTCCTGACTTTC.

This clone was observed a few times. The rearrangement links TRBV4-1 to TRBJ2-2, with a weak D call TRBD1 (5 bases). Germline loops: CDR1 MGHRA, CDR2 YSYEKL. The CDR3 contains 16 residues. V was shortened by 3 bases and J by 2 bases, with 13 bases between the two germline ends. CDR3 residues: CASSQQGSRNTGELFF. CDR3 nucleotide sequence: TGCGCCAGCAGCCAGCAGGGTAGCAGAAACACCGGGGAGCTGTTTTTT.

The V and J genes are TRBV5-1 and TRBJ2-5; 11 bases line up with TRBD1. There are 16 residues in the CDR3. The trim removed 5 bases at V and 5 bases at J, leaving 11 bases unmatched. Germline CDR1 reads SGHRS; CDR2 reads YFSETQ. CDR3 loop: CASSPTWTGGAETQYF. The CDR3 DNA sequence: TGCGCCAGCAGTCCGACCTGGACAGGGGGCGCGGAGACCCAGTACTTC.

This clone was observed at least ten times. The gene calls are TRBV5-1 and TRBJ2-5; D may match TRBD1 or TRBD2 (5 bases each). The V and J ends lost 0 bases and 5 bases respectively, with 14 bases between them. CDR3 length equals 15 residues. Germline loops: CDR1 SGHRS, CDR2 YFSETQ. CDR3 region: CASSLASSEGETQYF. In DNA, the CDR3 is TGCGCCAGCAGCTTGGCCAGTTCCGAGGGGGAGACCCAGTACTTC.

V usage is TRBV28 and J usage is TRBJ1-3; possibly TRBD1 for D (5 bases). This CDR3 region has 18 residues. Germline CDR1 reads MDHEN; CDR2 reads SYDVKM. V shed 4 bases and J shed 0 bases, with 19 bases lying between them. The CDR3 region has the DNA TGTGCCAGCAGTTCCCCGGGTCTTTTGGGGCACTCTGGAAACACCATATATTTT. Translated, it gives CASSSPGLLGHSGNTIYF.

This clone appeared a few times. The CDR3 nucleotides are TGCGCCAGCAGCTTGACGGGACTCTCGACAGATACGCAGTATTTT. Amino acids: CASSLTGLSTDTQYF. The chain combines TRBV5-1 with TRBJ2-3; weak D call: TRBD2 (6 bases). The length of the CDR3 is 15 residues. Trimming cost V 1 base and J 3 bases, with 12 bases left between them. Germline V gene data show CDR1 as SGHRS and CDR2 as YFSETQ. The whole variable domain, remainder taken from reference TRBV5-1 and TRBJ2-3, is KAGVTQTPRYLIKTRGQQVTLSCSPISGHRSVSWYQQTPGQGLQFLFEYFSETQRNKGNFPGRFSGRQFSNSRSEMNVSTLELGDSALYLCASSLTGLSTDTQYFGPGTRLTVL.

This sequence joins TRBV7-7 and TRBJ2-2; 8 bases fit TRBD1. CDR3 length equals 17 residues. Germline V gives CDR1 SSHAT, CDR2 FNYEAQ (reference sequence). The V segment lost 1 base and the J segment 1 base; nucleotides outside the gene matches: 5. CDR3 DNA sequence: TGTGCCAGCAGCTTAGGGGCCGGGACAGGGAACACCGGGGAGCTGTTTTTT. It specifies CASSLGAGTGNTGELFF.

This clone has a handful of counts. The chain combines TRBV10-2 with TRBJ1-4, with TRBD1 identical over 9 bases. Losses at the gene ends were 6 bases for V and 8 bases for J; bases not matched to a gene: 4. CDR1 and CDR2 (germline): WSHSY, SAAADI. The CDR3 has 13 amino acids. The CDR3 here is CASRDRGWEKLFF. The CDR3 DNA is TGCGCCAGCAGGGACAGGGGTTGGGAAAAACTGTTTTTT.

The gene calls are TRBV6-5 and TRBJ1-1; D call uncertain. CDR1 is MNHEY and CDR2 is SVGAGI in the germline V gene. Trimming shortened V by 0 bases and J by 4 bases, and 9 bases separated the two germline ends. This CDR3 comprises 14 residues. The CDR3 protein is CASSYSREGTEAFF. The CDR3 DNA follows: TGTGCCAGCAGTTACTCGAGGGAGGGCACTGAAGCTTTCTTT.

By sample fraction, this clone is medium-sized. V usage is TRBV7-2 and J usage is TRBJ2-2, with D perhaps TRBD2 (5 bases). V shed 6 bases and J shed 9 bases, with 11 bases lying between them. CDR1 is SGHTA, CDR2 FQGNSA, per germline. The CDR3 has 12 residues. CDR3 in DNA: TGTGCCAGCAGTTCCGGACTCAGGGAGCTGTTTTTT. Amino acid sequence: CASSSGLRELFF.

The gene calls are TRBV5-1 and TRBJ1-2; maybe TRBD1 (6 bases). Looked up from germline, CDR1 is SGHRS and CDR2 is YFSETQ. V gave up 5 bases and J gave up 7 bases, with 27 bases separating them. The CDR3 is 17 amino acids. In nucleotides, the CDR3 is TGCGCCAGCAGTCCGGGACCAGGGGTCGGGGGTTGGTCTGGCTACACCTTC. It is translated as CASSPGPGVGGWSGYTF.

The CDR3 nucleotides read TGTGCCAGCAGCCACGAAGATGGAAGCAATCAGCCCCAGCATTTT. Translating it yields CASSHEDGSNQPQHF. The chain carries TRBV4-2 and TRBJ1-5; D is ambiguous. Germline V lookup: CDR1 LGHNA, CDR2 YNFKEQ. This CDR3 is built from 15 residues. V lost 3 bases, J lost 1 base, and 10 bases lay in between.